The rows below give T cell receptor beta chains drawn from one sample of a study of CD8+CD57+ T cells in acquired aplastic anemia. TCRdb reprocessed the reads with MiXCR, giving one entry per CDR3 protein. The sample comprises approximately 380,000 distinct CDR3 sequences, 55% to 75% of which are singletons, and approximately 3.9% rests with the top ten. Input material: sorted CD4+, CD8+, or CD8+CD57+ T cells (not recorded which) from PBMCs. Receptors were obtained from a human donor in good health, serving as a control. Both conserved end residues are part of each CDR3. A D gene is named only where the DNA matches it firmly. The size field is filled for only some rows; it gives once, few, many or a size class.

j_gene | v_gene | d_gene | abundance | CDR3nt | CDR3aa
TRBJ1-1 | TRBV20-1 | NA | NA | TGCAGTGCTAGAGATCCGTTGAACACTGAAGCTTTCTTT | CSARDPLNTEAFF
TRBJ1-1 | TRBV25-1 | NA | NA | TGTGCCAGCAGTGACGCCACAGGGCGGCACACTGAAGCTTTCTTT | CASSDATGRHTEAFF
TRBJ1-1 | TRBV20-1 | NA | NA | TGCAGTGCTAGTTACCCCTTATCTAGGTCTGAAGCTTTCTTT | CSASYPLSRSEAFF
TRBJ1-5 | TRBV24-1 | NA | many | TGTGCCACCAGTGATTATGAGAATAGCAATCAGCCCCAGCATTTT | CATSDYENSNQPQHF
TRBJ2-7 | TRBV7-2 | TRBD2 | NA | TGTGCCAGCAGCTTAGGTCTAGCGGGGGAATGGGCCGAGCAGTACTTC | CASSLGLAGEWAEQYF
TRBJ2-7 | TRBV13 | NA | many | TGTGCCAGCAGCTTGGCGGGGCGATACTACGAGCAGTACTTC | CASSLAGRYYEQYF
TRBJ1-1 | TRBV27 | NA | NA | TGTGCCAGCAGTTGGGGCGGGGTCGACACTGAAGCTTTCTTT | CASSWGGVDTEAFF
TRBJ1-5 | TRBV27 | NA | few | TGTGCCAGCAGTTCCCCCTACTCCAGGGAGGTCAATCAGCCCCAGCATTTT | CASSSPYSREVNQPQHF
TRBJ1-3 | TRBV2 | TRBD1 | NA | TGTGCCAGCAGCTTAGGGGAGGGGGCGAGGCCGATATACTTT | CASSLGEGARPIYF
TRBJ1-2 | TRBV9 | NA | many | TGTGCCAGCAGCGTCGGGGCCGGCTCTAACTATGGCTACACCTTC | CASSVGAGSNYGYTF
TRBJ2-2 | TRBV7-6 | NA | NA | TGTGCCAGCAGCGGAGTAAACGCCGGGGGGCTGTTTTTT | CASSGVNAGGLFF
TRBJ2-7 | TRBV29-1 | NA | NA | TGCAGCGTTGTTCCGGGGGACTCCTACGAGCAGTACTTC | CSVVPGDSYEQYF
TRBJ2-7 | TRBV19 | TRBD1 | many | TGTGCCAGTAGAGACGGACAGGGTCCAACCTACGAGCAGTACTTC | CASRDGQGPTYEQYF
TRBJ1-2 | TRBV20-1 | NA | NA | TGCAGTGCTAGTAAGGGAGACAACTATGGCTACACCTTC | CSASKGDNYGYTF
TRBJ1-2 | TRBV19 | NA | NA | TGTGCCACCACTCCCGGGAACTATGGCTACACCTTC | CATTPGNYGYTF
TRBJ2-7 | TRBV7-3 | TRBD1 | NA | TGTGCCAGCAGCATTAAGGGGACAGGGGCAGGCTACGAGCAGTACTTC | CASSIKGTGAGYEQYF
TRBJ2-3 | TRBV7-9 | NA | NA | TGTGCCAGCAGCTTAGGAGGGATTGATACGCAGTATTTT | CASSLGGIDTQYF
TRBJ2-7 | TRBV7-2 | TRBD1 | few | TGTGCCAGCAGCTCTGGAGGGACAGGGAAAACCTACGAGCAGTACTTC | CASSSGGTGKTYEQYF
TRBJ2-1 | TRBV7-2 | TRBD1 | many | TGTGCCAGCAGCCGCGAGGGGACAGGGGGATATGAGCAGTTCTTC | CASSREGTGGYEQFF
TRBJ1-3 | TRBV29-1 | TRBD1 | many | TGCAGCGTCGGGACAGCCTCTGGAAACACCATATATTTT | CSVGTASGNTIYF
TRBJ1-1 | TRBV7-2 | NA | NA | TGTGCCAGCAGCCAAGAGAGTGGTTCGCCCCCTCAAGCTTTCTTT | CASSQESGSPPQAFF
TRBJ1-1 | TRBV6-6 | NA | once | NA | CASSFYICSARVLGRPMNTEAFF
TRBJ1-6 | TRBV20-1 | NA | NA | TGCAGTGCTAGCTCGAGGGTCCGGGGCTATTCACCCCTCCACTTT | CSASSRVRGYSPLHF
TRBJ2-7 | TRBV7-3 | NA | NA | TGTGCCAGCAGCAATGCGGGGCCTAGGTGCTACGAGCAGTACTTC | CASSNAGPRCYEQYF
TRBJ1-6 | TRBV7-2 | NA | once | TGTGCCAGCAGCCCTGGGGCGGCTTCGAATCAGCCCCAGCACTTT | CASSPGAASNQPQHF
TRBJ1-1 | TRBV19 | NA | many | TGTGCCAGTAGTGACCGTGTGACACCACCCCGGGAAGCTTTCTTT | CASSDRVTPPREAFF
TRBJ1-6 | TRBV12-3/TRBV12-4 | TRBD1 | once | TGTGCCAGCACGCCCGGGACAGATAATTCACCCCTCCACTTT | CASTPGTDNSPLHF
TRBJ1-1 | TRBV20-1 | NA | NA | TGCAGTGCTAGACGGGAGCGCCTGAACAAAGCTTTCTTT | CSARRERLNKAFF
TRBJ1-4 | TRBV5-8 | NA | many | TGTGCCAGCAGCTCTTCAGCTTTAGATCGTGAAAAACTGTTTTTT | CASSSSALDREKLFF
TRBJ1-1 | TRBV7-6 | NA | NA | TGTGCCAGCAGCATCGGCCTGCGTACTCAACATTTTTTT | CASSIGLRTQHFF
TRBJ1-5 | TRBV7-3 | NA | NA | TGTGCCTGCAGCGCCCAAGGAGGGGATCAGCCCCAGCATTTT | CACSAQGGDQPQHF
TRBJ2-1 | TRBV5-1 | TRBD2 | NA | TGCGCCAGCAGTTTGGGGGGGGGGGTGGGGAGCAATGAGCAGTTCTTC | CASSLGGGVGSNEQFF
TRBJ1-1 | TRBV9 | NA | many | TGTGCCAGCAGCCCACAGACTTTGAACACTGAAGCTTTCTTT | CASSPQTLNTEAFF
TRBJ2-7 | TRBV7-9 | NA | NA | TGTGCCAGCAGCTTAGGGAGGACAGACGATGGGGATGAGTTC | CASSLGRTDDGDEF
TRBJ2-7 | TRBV12-3/TRBV12-4 | NA | NA | TGTGCCAGCAGAGCGAGACATCTCTACGAGCAGTACTTC | CASRARHLYEQYF
TRBJ1-6 | TRBV6-5 | TRBD1 | many | TGTGCCAGCAGTCGACAGGGCGGTAATTCACCCCTCCACTTT | CASSRQGGNSPLHF
TRBJ1-5 | TRBV9 | TRBD1 | NA | TGTGCCAGCAGCGTACAGGGGGCGAAACATCAGCTTGAGCATTTT | CASSVQGAKHQLEHF
TRBJ1-6 | TRBV2 | NA | NA | TGTACCAGCAGCCGGGACAATTTTAATTCACCCCTCCACTTT | CTSSRDNFNSPLHF
TRBJ2-6 | TRBV7-3 | NA | NA | TGCGCCAGCACCCTAGGGACTGGGGGGGCCAACGTCCTGACTTTC | CASTLGTGGANVLTF
TRBJ1-5 | TRBV2 | NA | NA | TGTGCCAGCAGTGGAGCGGGTGATCAGCCCCAGCATTTT | CASSGAGDQPQHF
TRBJ2-1 | TRBV2 | NA | NA | TGTGCCAGCAGCTCGACGGGAGAGGGCTACAATGAGCAGCACTTC | CASSSTGEGYNEQHF
TRBJ2-7 | TRBV12-3/TRBV12-4 | NA | NA | TGTGCCACCTCCCCCCAGGGAAGCTCCTACGAGCAGTACTTC | CATSPQGSSYEQYF
TRBJ2-3 | TRBV11-2 | NA | NA | TGTGCCAGCAGCTCAGCCCGGTCGGTGCTAGTTGATACGGATACGCAGTATTTT | CASSSARSVLVDTDTQYF
TRBJ1-6 | TRBV12-3/TRBV12-4 | TRBD1 | few | TGTGCCAGCACCTTAGGGACAGGGCGGAATTCACCCCTCCACTTT | CASTLGTGRNSPLHF
TRBJ2-7 | TRBV7-8 | NA | NA | TGTGCCAGCAGTGGGATAGAGCAGGATCGCTATTACGGGCAGTACTTC | CASSGIEQDRYYGQYF
TRBJ2-1 | TRBV2 | TRBD1 | NA | TGTGCCAGCACCCGACAGGGATCGTCCTACAATGAGCAGTTCTTC | CASTRQGSSYNEQFF
TRBJ1-2 | TRBV4-1 | TRBD1 | NA | TGCGCCAGCAGCCAAGACGGCAGGGGGCCATATGGCTACACCTTC | CASSQDGRGPYGYTF
TRBJ1-6 | TRBV7-3 | NA | NA | TGTGCCAGCAGCTTAAGCCTGGGGCCTCCTACGCGCAGTTTT | CASSLSLGPPTRSF
TRBJ1-1 | TRBV5-1 | NA | many | TGCGCCAGCAGCTTTGAGGCCGGCACTGAAGCTTTCTTT | CASSFEAGTEAFF
TRBJ2-5 | TRBV24-1 | TRBD2 | NA | TGTGCCACCAGTACTCGCGGGAGGGCCAATGACCAGTACTTC | CATSTRGRANDQYF
TRBJ2-1 | TRBV5-1 | NA | once | TGCGCCAGCAGCTTGGGCGGGCCGGGGGAGCAGTTCTTC | CASSLGGPGEQFF
TRBJ2-2 | TRBV7-2 | NA | NA | TGTGCCAGCAGACAGGGGGGGAATCGGGTGTTCCTGTTTTTT | CASRQGGNRVFLFF
TRBJ1-6 | TRBV7-9 | NA | NA | TGTGCCAGCAGCTTAGCGGTCAATTCACCCCTCCACTTT | CASSLAVNSPLHF
TRBJ2-6 | TRBV7-2 | TRBD2 | NA | TGTGCCAGCAGCTTAGTCCCCCCGTGGCGGGGGGGGGGGGCCAACGTCCTGACTTTC | CASSLVPPWRGGGANVLTF
TRBJ2-3 | TRBV5-7 | NA | NA | TGTGCCAGCAGCCGCCCCCGGACTGACACAGATACGCAGTATTTT | CASSRPRTDTDTQYF